These 25 T cell receptor beta chains share one sample of origin, sequenced in a study of blood T cell repertoires in COVID-19. Libraries were prepared by immunoSEQ multiplex PCR; TCRdb keeps only in-frame clonotypes and omits some of them. The sample has about 170,000 clones, about 85% seen once. Sequenced sample: peripheral blood. All receptors come from a woman in her 70s with COVID-19, enrolled during active disease.

The chain combines TRBV27 with TRBJ1-5, with D perhaps matching TRBD1 (6 bases). This CDR3 region has 15 residues. V was trimmed by 5 bases and J by 3 bases, leaving 14 bases between them. Germline V gives CDR1 MNHEY, CDR2 SMNVEV (reference sequence). CDR3 DNA: TGTGCCAGCAGTCCATTGACAGGCATCAATCAGCCCCAGCATTTT. This translates into CASSPLTGINQPQHF.

The V gene is TRBV28, the J gene TRBJ2-1; 7 bases fit TRBD1. J gave up 3 bases and V 6 bases, and 14 bases lay outside the gene matches. Germline CDR1 reads MDHEN; CDR2 reads SYDVKM. The CDR3 contains 17 residues. The CDR3, as DNA: TGTGCCAGCAGCCCTCAACAGGGGTTAGTCGACTACAATGAGCAGTTCTTC. Amino acids: CASSPQQGLVDYNEQFF. The variable domain in full, with the rest retrieved from reference TRBV28 and TRBJ2-1, is DVKVTQSSRYLVKRTGEKVFLECVQDMDHENMFWYRQDPGLGLRLIYFSYDVKMKEKGDIPEGYSVSREKKERFSLILESASTNQTSMYLCASSPQQGLVDYNEQFFGPGTRLTVL.

The rearrangement joins TRBV2 to TRBJ1-5; no reliable D call. Deletions cut 8 bases from V and 7 bases from J, with 18 bases between. Germline CDR1 reads SNHLY; CDR2 reads FYNNEI. The CDR3 has 14 residues. The CDR3 DNA reads TGTGCCAGCCTACGAGGCCTAGCAAGCCAGCCCCAGCATTTT. Its protein is CASLRGLASQPQHF.

The rearrangement joins TRBV7-2 to TRBJ2-1, with D maybe TRBD2 (6 bases). Germline V gene lookup returns CDR1 SGHTA and CDR2 FQGNSA. The CDR3 length is 16 residues. V was shortened by 2 bases and J by 3 bases, with 14 bases between the two germline ends. The CDR3 reads CASSLTGTAVYNEQFF. In DNA, the CDR3 is TGTGCCAGCAGCTTAACCGGGACTGCGGTCTACAATGAGCAGTTCTTC. The variable domain in full, with the rest retrieved from reference TRBV7-2 and TRBJ2-1, is GAGVSQSPSNKVTEKGKDVELRCDPISGHTALYWYRQSLGQGLEFLIYFQGNSAPDKSGLPSDRFSAERTGGSVSTLTIQRTQQEDSAVYLCASSLTGTAVYNEQFFGPGTRLTVL.

The J gene is TRBJ1-2, the V gene TRBV18, with D unclear. The V gene lost 3 bases and the J gene lost 0 bases, with 2 bases spanning the gap. CDR1 and CDR2 (germline): KGHSH, LQKENI. The CDR3 is 12 residues long. CDR3 in DNA: TGTGCCAGCTCACCCTCTAACTATGGCTACACCTTC. This codes for CASSPSNYGYTF. The variable domain in full, completed from reference TRBV18 and TRBJ1-2, reads NAGVMQNPRHLVRRRGQEARLRCSPMKGHSHVYWYRQLPEEGLKFMVYLQKENIIDESGMPKERFSAEFPKEGPSILRIQQVVRGDSAAYFCASSPSNYGYTFGSGTRLTVV.

The CDR3 sequence is CASSSRNEQFF. In DNA form, the CDR3 reads TGTGCCAGCAGTTCCAGAAATGAGCAGTTCTTC. The rearrangement uses TRBV2 and TRBJ2-1; D gene uncertain. Germline V lookup: CDR1 SNHLY, CDR2 FYNNEI. Trimming took 5 bases from V and 7 from J, leaving 6 bases between them. The CDR3 runs 11 residues.

The genes are TRBV2 and TRBJ1-4, with 7 bases fitting TRBD1. The CDR3 covers 15 residues. After removal of 6 bases from V and 7 bases from J, the junction contained 11 bases not matched to a gene. CDR1 SNHLY and CDR2 FYNNEI come from the germline V gene. CDR3 coding DNA: TGTGCCAGCAGGAAGATACAGGGGAGGAGTGAAAAACTGTTTTTT. Translating it yields CASRKIQGRSEKLFF.

The chain is built from TRBV5-1 and TRBJ1-1; D unclear. The CDR3 has 14 amino acids. Germline CDR1 and CDR2: SGHRS and YFSETQ. V was shortened by 7 bases and J by 4 bases, with 17 bases between the two germline ends. CDR3 bases: TGCGCCAGCTCCACAAGGGCCGCGGGCACTGAAGCTTTCTTT. This codes for CASSTRAAGTEAFF.

The rearrangement joins TRBV11-2 to TRBJ2-1; D possibly corresponds to TRBD2 (5 bases). Germline values: CDR1 SGHAT, CDR2 FQNNGV. The CDR3 spans 13 residues. V was pared by 4 bases and J by 10 bases, with 14 bases between. CDR3 sequence (DNA): TGTGCCAGCAGCTCCCGGGAAGGCTACGAGCAGTTCTTC. It yields the protein CASSSREGYEQFF.

This sequence joins TRBV5-1 and TRBJ2-1; a weak D match, TRBD2 (6 bases). The CDR3 is 17 amino acids. Trimming pared 4 bases from V and 0 bases from J, leaving 17 bases between. Germline CDR1 and CDR2: SGHRS and YFSETQ. The CDR3 loop is CASSPPRPAGSYNEQFF. The DNA for the CDR3 is TGCGCCAGCAGCCCCCCTAGGCCAGCGGGCTCCTACAATGAGCAGTTCTTC. Variable domain in full (rest from reference TRBV5-1 and TRBJ2-1): KAGVTQTPRYLIKTRGQQVTLSCSPISGHRSVSWYQQTPGQGLQFLFEYFSETQRNKGNFPGRFSGRQFSNSRSEMNVSTLELGDSALYLCASSPPRPAGSYNEQFFGPGTRLTVL.

The rearrangement links TRBV6-5 to TRBJ2-2, with D possibly being TRBD1 (5 bases). Germline V gene sequence: CDR1 MNHEY, CDR2 SVGAGI. The V and J ends lost 5 bases and 6 bases respectively, with 16 bases between them. The CDR3 has 15 residues. The CDR3 is CASSRAAPRAGELFF. CDR3 nucleotide sequence: TGTGCCAGCAGTCGTGCGGCTCCCAGGGCCGGGGAGCTGTTTTTT.

Concerning this clone itself: Other DNA sequences in this sample translate to the same CDR3. This sequence joins TRBV7-2 and TRBJ2-3, with 9 nucleotides matching TRBD2. V trimming: 4 bases; J trimming: 2 bases; junction bases outside the gene matches: 1. Germline V gene sequence: CDR1 SGHTA, CDR2 FQGNSA. CDR3 length: 14 amino acids. The CDR3, as DNA: TGTGCCAGCAGCTCTAGCGGGGACACAGATACGCAGTATTTT. It is translated as CASSSSGDTDTQYF. Drawing the rest from reference TRBV7-2 and TRBJ2-3, the complete variable domain is GAGVSQSPSNKVTEKGKDVELRCDPISGHTALYWYRQSLGQGLEFLIYFQGNSAPDKSGLPSDRFSAERTGGSVSTLTIQRTQQEDSAVYLCASSSSGDTDTQYFGPGTRLTVL.

The chain has TRBV11-2 and TRBJ2-7; D remains unclear. The CDR3 has 14 amino acids. Germline V lookup: CDR1 SGHAT, CDR2 FQNNGV. The germline V and J ends were trimmed by 3 bases and 2 bases, with 11 bases remaining between them. CDR3 amino acids: CASSFINFPYEQYV. The CDR3 DNA reads as TGTGCCAGCAGCTTTATTAACTTCCCCTACGAGCAGTACGTC.

J is TRBJ1-1 and V is TRBV28, with 8 nucleotides matching TRBD1. This CDR3 contains 15 residues. V gave up 2 bases and J gave up 6 bases; unmatched junction bases: 8. Germline V CDR1 and CDR2: MDHEN, SYDVKM. The CDR3 nucleotides are TGTGCCAGCAGTTTAGTCCAGGGGGCGGAGTCTGAAGCTTTCTTT. This codes for CASSLVQGAESEAFF.

This chain's CDR3 is CASSVGVGANYGYTF. The CDR3 DNA reads TGTGCCAGCAGCGTAGGAGTAGGGGCTAACTATGGCTACACCTTC. The chain is built from TRBV9 and TRBJ1-2; D possibly corresponds to TRBD1 (5 bases). V dropped 0 bases and J dropped 0 bases, with 9 bases sitting between them. Germline V CDR1 and CDR2: SGDLS, YYNGEE. CDR3 length equals 15 residues.

This clone came up once. The chain joins TRBV7-9 to TRBJ1-1; D call uncertain. CDR3 length equals 14 residues. CDR1 SEHNR and CDR2 FQNEAQ come from the germline V gene (reference sequence). V was trimmed by 1 base and J by 5 bases, leaving 11 bases between them. The CDR3 nucleotides read TGTGCCAGCAGCTTAGGGTTGGCAAAGACTGAAGCTTTCTTT. Protein sequence: CASSLGLAKTEAFF. The whole variable domain, filled in from reference TRBV7-9 and TRBJ1-1, reads DTGVSQNPRHKITKRGQNVTFRCDPISEHNRLYWYRQTLGQGPEFLTYFQNEAQLEKSRLLSDRFSAERPKGSFSTLEIQRTEQGDSAMYLCASSLGLAKTEAFFGQGTRLTVV.

This rearrangement joins TRBV5-1 to TRBJ2-5, with unresolved D. Between the trimmed V and J ends, which lost 0 bases and 5 bases, there was a span of 11 bases. The CDR3 contains 14 residues. Germline V CDR1 and CDR2: SGHRS, YFSETQ. Here the CDR3 reads CASSLAGLRETQYF. The DNA of the CDR3 is TGCGCCAGCAGCTTGGCAGGTCTTCGGGAGACCCAGTACTTC.

The V gene is TRBV7-2, the J gene TRBJ1-2, with D perhaps matching TRBD1 (5 bases). Germline CDR1 is SGHTA and CDR2 is FQGNSA. The CDR3 covers 14 residues. Between the trimmed V and J ends, which lost 5 bases and 4 bases, there was a span of 14 bases. CDR3 DNA: TGTGCCAGCAGCCCAACGACAGTTCCCTATGGCTACACCTTC. Translation gives CASSPTTVPYGYTF. Looking up the rest from reference TRBV7-2 and TRBJ1-2 gives the full variable domain: GAGVSQSPSNKVTEKGKDVELRCDPISGHTALYWYRQSLGQGLEFLIYFQGNSAPDKSGLPSDRFSAERTGGSVSTLTIQRTQQEDSAVYLCASSPTTVPYGYTFGSGTRLTVV.

The chain links TRBV7-2 to TRBJ1-2; a weak D match, TRBD1 (6 bases). The CDR3 runs to 13 residues. Germline CDR1 reads SGHTA; CDR2 reads FQGNSA. V was cut by 5 bases and J by 4 bases, with 11 bases left in between. In nucleotides, the CDR3 is TGTGCCAGCAGCACCGGGACACTCTATGGCTACACCTTC. This encodes CASSTGTLYGYTF.

This clone has just one count. The chain carries TRBV28 and TRBJ2-3, with D possibly being TRBD2 (5 bases). The length of the CDR3 is 15 residues. Germline V gene data show CDR1 as MDHEN and CDR2 as SYDVKM. Trimming took off 6 bases at V and 3 bases at J, with 16 bases between the two ends. The CDR3 sequence: CASRRKVRATDTQYF. The CDR3 DNA follows: TGTGCCAGCAGACGGAAAGTGCGGGCGACAGATACGCAGTATTTT.

The chain joins TRBV6-5 to TRBJ2-1, with D tentatively TRBD1 (6 bases). CDR3 size: 15 residues. V lost 6 bases, J lost 1 base, and 13 bases lay in between. CDR1 MNHEY and CDR2 SVGAGI come from the germline V gene. The CDR3 loop is CASSRTARSYNEQFF. CDR3 DNA: TGTGCCAGCAGCAGGACAGCACGTTCCTACAATGAGCAGTTCTTC.

The genes are TRBV7-2 and TRBJ1-2; 7 positions match TRBD1. V gave up 3 bases and J gave up 1 base; unmatched junction bases: 5. Per the germline V gene, CDR1 is SGHTA and CDR2 is FQGNSA. This CDR3 is built from 15 residues. CDR3 amino acids: CASSFPDRINYGYTF. The CDR3 DNA sequence: TGTGCCAGCAGCTTCCCGGACAGGATTAACTATGGCTACACCTTC.

This clone showed up just a few times. The genes are TRBV2 and TRBJ2-5; no reliable D call. Trimming removed 6 bases from V and 5 bases from J, with 10 bases in between. Germline values: CDR1 SNHLY, CDR2 FYNNEI. The CDR3 is 12 residues long. DNA for the CDR3: TGTGCCAGCAGGGCCTCGTGGGAGACCCAGTACTTC. Translated: CASRASWETQYF. Using reference TRBV2 and TRBJ2-5 for the parts outside the CDR3, the full variable domain is EPEVTQTPSHQVTQMGQEVILRCVPISNHLYFYWYRQILGQKVEFLVSFYNNEISEKSEIFDDQFSVERPDGSNFTLKIRSTKLEDSAMYFCASRASWETQYFGPGTRLLVL.

V and J are TRBV6-1 and TRBJ2-3; 11 bases match TRBD1. CDR1 MNHNS and CDR2 SASEGT come from the germline V gene. The CDR3 length is 16 residues. V shed 4 bases and J 0 bases; nucleotides not matched to a gene: 3. CDR3: CASSVRTGGSTDTQYF. CDR3 bases: TGTGCCAGCAGTGTCCGGACAGGGGGCAGCACAGATACGCAGTATTTT.

This rearrangement joins TRBV12-5 to TRBJ2-5, with a weak D call TRBD1 (6 bases). CDR3 size: 15 residues. Germline V gene lookup returns CDR1 LGHNT and CDR2 FRNRAP. V was shortened by 2 bases and J by 4 bases, with 14 bases between the two germline ends. This chain's CDR3 is CASGLTGLEIETQYF. Written as DNA, the CDR3 is TGTGCTAGTGGTTTGACAGGGCTGGAGATAGAGACCCAGTACTTC.